The next 21 T cell receptor beta chains were all read from a single sample in a study of blood T cell repertoires in COVID-19. Using immunoSEQ multiplex PCR, the repertoire was profiled, and TCRdb retains in-frame clones only, with some absent. Here the sample spans a few hundred thousand clones, 70% to 90% being singletons. Sequencing was performed on PBMCs or T cells enriched from blood (not recorded which). These receptor sequences come from a man in his thirties or forties with acute COVID-19.

This clone was found once. The chain carries TRBV24-1 and TRBJ2-6; the D is unclear. The V end lost 1 base, the J end lost 1 base, and 7 bases lay between the germline ends. Germline V gene data show CDR1 as KGHDR and CDR2 as SFDVKD. The CDR3 has 16 amino acids. The CDR3 nucleotides are TGTGCCACCAGTGATTTTTCACGGTCTGGGGCCAACGTCCTGACTTTC. It encodes CATSDFSRSGANVLTF.

This clone came up once. The V gene is TRBV28, the J gene TRBJ2-7; 10 bases map to TRBD1. The CDR3 spans 15 residues. Trimming took 6 bases from V and 4 from J; bases not matched to a gene: 9. Germline loops: CDR1 MDHEN, CDR2 SYDVKM. The CDR3 sequence: CASSGGGQGSYEQYF. The CDR3 DNA follows: TGTGCCAGCAGCGGCGGGGGACAGGGGAGTTACGAGCAGTACTTC. The whole variable domain, filled in from reference TRBV28 and TRBJ2-7, reads DVKVTQSSRYLVKRTGEKVFLECVQDMDHENMFWYRQDPGLGLRLIYFSYDVKMKEKGDIPEGYSVSREKKERFSLILESASTNQTSMYLCASSGGGQGSYEQYFGPGTRLTVT.

This chain links TRBV9 with TRBJ2-5; TRBD1 agrees at 12 bases. This CDR3 contains 15 residues. V lost 3 bases and J lost 5; bases outside the gene matches: 5. The germline V gene encodes CDR1 SGDLS and CDR2 YYNGEE. The CDR3 DNA reads TGTGCCAGCAGCGAGCGGGACAGGGGGCGGGAGACCCAGTACTTC. Amino acids: CASSERDRGRETQYF.

J is TRBJ2-5 and V is TRBV18; possibly TRBD2 for D (6 bases). CDR3 length: 15 residues. The V gene lost 2 bases and the J gene lost 5 bases, with 15 bases spanning the gap. The germline gives CDR1 KGHSH, CDR2 LQKENI. The CDR3 DNA is TGTGCCAGCTCACCAACGGTAAGGAGGGAGGAGACCCAGTACTTC. This gives the protein CASSPTVRREETQYF.

CDR3 DNA: TGTGCCAGCAGCAGCCCGACAACATACGAGCAGTACTTC. This encodes CASSSPTTYEQYF. The gene calls are TRBV5-6 and TRBJ2-7; D remains ambiguous. Trimming pared 4 bases from V and 4 bases from J, leaving 12 bases between. Germline V gives CDR1 SGHDT, CDR2 YYEEEE. This CDR3 has 13 residues.

This clone was observed once. This chain connects TRBV19 to TRBJ2-3; 7 bases are a match to TRBD1. Germline CDR1 LNHDA, CDR2 SQIVND (reference sequence). The length of the CDR3 is 16 residues. Trimming cost V 4 bases and J 2 bases; bases outside gene matches: 9. CDR3: CASSTDNRGSTDTQYF. In nucleotides, the CDR3 is TGTGCCAGTAGTACCGATAACAGGGGATCCACAGATACGCAGTATTTT.

This clone was seen repeatedly, ten times or more. The chain joins TRBV27 to TRBJ1-2; no clear D gene. Germline V lookup: CDR1 MNHEY, CDR2 SMNVEV (reference sequence). Between the trimmed V and J ends, which lost 1 base and 3 bases, there was a span of 6 bases. The CDR3 spans 13 residues. The CDR3 DNA reads TGTGCCAGCAGTTTATTCCCCTACTATGGCTACACCTTC. This translates into CASSLFPYYGYTF.

This chain links TRBV5-5 with TRBJ1-4, with a weak D call TRBD1 (6 bases). The V gene lost 4 bases and the J gene lost 8 bases, with 15 bases spanning the gap. Germline V gene sequence: CDR1 SGHKS, CDR2 YYEKEE (reference sequence). This CDR3 region has 14 residues. The CDR3 DNA is TGTGCCAGCAGCCCTGGGGGGGCAGGGGAAAAACTGTTTTTT. The encoded protein is CASSPGGAGEKLFF.

The chain has TRBV5-4 and TRBJ2-3, with 10 bases identical to TRBD1. The ends lost 5 bases at V and 1 base at J; junction bases unmatched: 4. The CDR3 covers 15 residues. Germline CDR1 reads SGHNT; CDR2 reads YYREEE (reference sequence). CDR3 residues: CASRSGTGGTDTQYF. The CDR3 nucleotides read TGTGCCAGCAGATCCGGGACAGGGGGCACAGATACGCAGTATTTT.

CDR3 DNA sequence: TGTGCCAGCAGAGCCGGGACTCTTAGCTCCTACGAGCAGTACTTC. This codes for CASRAGTLSSYEQYF. The J gene is TRBJ2-7, the V gene TRBV2; D possibly corresponds to TRBD2 (6 bases). Germline V CDR1 and CDR2: SNHLY, FYNNEI. Trimming stripped 6 bases from V and 0 bases from J, with 15 bases between. CDR3 length equals 15 residues.

The V and J genes are TRBV7-7 and TRBJ2-5; 7 nucleotides line up with TRBD1. Germline lookup yields CDR1 SSHAT and CDR2 FNYEAQ (reference sequence). The length of the CDR3 is 13 residues. V lost 5 bases, J lost 9 bases, and 9 bases stayed unmatched. The CDR3 DNA is TGTGCCAGCAGCCCTCATGAGGGGGCGGCCCAGTACTTC. Translation: CASSPHEGAAQYF.

A remark on this clone: Within the sample, other DNA sequences also encode this same CDR3. The gene calls are TRBV7-2 and TRBJ1-5; perhaps TRBD1 as D (5 bases). Trimming shortened V by 3 bases and J by 3 bases, and 6 bases separated the two germline ends. CDR3 length: 13 amino acids. In germline, CDR1 is SGHTA, CDR2 FQGNSA. Written as DNA, the CDR3 is TGTGCCAGCAGCTTGACAGTCAATCAGCCCCAGCATTTT. It yields the protein CASSLTVNQPQHF.

The chain joins TRBV2 to TRBJ2-3; a weak D match, TRBD1 (6 bases). This CDR3 has 14 residues. Germline CDR1 and CDR2: SNHLY and FYNNEI. Trimming took 8 bases from V and 4 from J, leaving 16 bases between them. Here the CDR3 reads CASGSQGRADTQYF. The DNA for the CDR3 is TGTGCCAGCGGTTCACAGGGAAGGGCAGATACGCAGTATTTT.

The chain links TRBV5-1 to TRBJ2-1, with TRBD2 matching 8 bases. This CDR3 is built from 19 residues. With 5 bases clipped from V and 7 bases from J, the junction kept 23 bases outside the gene matches. CDR1 is SGHRS, CDR2 YFSETQ, per germline. CDR3 loop: CASRGTLLAGGFSGNEQFF. Here the CDR3 DNA reads TGCGCCAGCAGGGGTACACTTCTGGCGGGGGGCTTCTCTGGAAATGAGCAGTTCTTC.

The chain has TRBV3-1 (or the pseudogene TRBV3-2) and TRBJ2-2; no definite D call. The CDR3 runs 14 residues. The germline CDR1 and CDR2 sequences are LGHDT and YNNKEL (reference sequence). With 4 bases removed from V and 3 bases from J, the gap between germline ends came to 9 bases. DNA of the CDR3: TGTGCCAGCAGCCCCCGGGTTTACACCGGGGAGCTGTTTTTT. This sequence encodes CASSPRVYTGELFF.

V and J are TRBV4-2 and TRBJ2-3, with TRBD2 identical over 8 bases. This CDR3 comprises 20 residues. Germline trimming cut 0 bases from V and 2 bases from J; bases unmatched to any gene: 16. CDR1 is LGHNA, CDR2 YNFKEQ, per germline. CDR3 protein: CASSQESSGGGLDYTDTQYF. The DNA of the CDR3 is TGTGCCAGCAGCCAAGAAAGCAGCGGGGGAGGACTGGACTACACAGATACGCAGTATTTT.

The chain uses TRBV27 and TRBJ2-7; the match to TRBD1 covers 8 bases. This CDR3 contains 15 residues. Germline V gene data show CDR1 as MNHEY and CDR2 as SMNVEV (reference sequence). Trimming removed 1 base from V and 2 bases from J; junction bases left unmatched: 4. CDR3 nucleotide sequence: TGTGCCAGCAGTTTATATGGCAGGGGGCCCTACGAGCAGTACTTC. Translated: CASSLYGRGPYEQYF.

The genes are TRBV5-4 and TRBJ2-5; D might be TRBD2 (6 bases). The germline V and J ends were trimmed by 0 bases and 5 bases, with 14 bases remaining between them. There are 15 residues in the CDR3. CDR1 is SGHNT, CDR2 YYREEE, per germline (reference sequence). DNA for the CDR3: TGTGCCAGCAGCTTGGGTGGGGGGACGATGGAGACCCAGTACTTC. Its translation: CASSLGGGTMETQYF.

The chain links TRBV7-9 to TRBJ1-6, with 7 bases matching TRBD1. Per the germline V gene, CDR1 is SEHNR and CDR2 is FQNEAQ (reference sequence). V shed 7 bases, J shed 9 bases, and the junction held 18 bases outside the gene matches. This CDR3 has 17 amino acids. As DNA, the CDR3 is TGTGCCAGCATCCTTCCTGACACAGACAGGGCTACTTCACCCCTCCACTTT. Its translation is CASILPDTDRATSPLHF.

The chain joins TRBV10-3 to TRBJ1-1, with D possibly being TRBD1 (6 bases). The germline CDR1 and CDR2 sequences are ENHRY and SYGVKD. Trimming removed 3 bases at V and 3 bases at J, with 14 bases between. This CDR3 is built from 15 residues. This CDR3 reads CAISEGIGGYTEAFF. As DNA, the CDR3 is TGTGCCATCAGTGAAGGTATAGGGGGATACACTGAAGCTTTCTTT.

The J gene is TRBJ2-5, the V gene TRBV9; a weak D match, TRBD2 (6 bases). The CDR3 sequence is 15 residues long. With 1 base removed from V and 2 bases from J, the gap between germline ends came to 12 bases. CDR1 SGDLS and CDR2 YYNGEE come from the germline V gene. CDR3 DNA: TGTGCCAGCAGCGTATTGGGGGGACTTCAAGAGACCCAGTACTTC. Translating it yields CASSVLGGLQETQYF.